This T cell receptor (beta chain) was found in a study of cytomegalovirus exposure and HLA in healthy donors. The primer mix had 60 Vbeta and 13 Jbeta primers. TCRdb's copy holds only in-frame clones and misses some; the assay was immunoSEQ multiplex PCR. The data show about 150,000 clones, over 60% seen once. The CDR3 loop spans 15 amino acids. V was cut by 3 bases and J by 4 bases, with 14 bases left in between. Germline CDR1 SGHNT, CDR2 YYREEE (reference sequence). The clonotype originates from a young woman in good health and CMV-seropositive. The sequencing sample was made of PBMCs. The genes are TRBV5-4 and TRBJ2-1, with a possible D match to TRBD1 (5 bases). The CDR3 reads CASSSERQFYNEQFF. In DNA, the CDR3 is TGTGCCAGCAGCTCGGAACGACAGTTTTACAATGAGCAGTTCTTC.